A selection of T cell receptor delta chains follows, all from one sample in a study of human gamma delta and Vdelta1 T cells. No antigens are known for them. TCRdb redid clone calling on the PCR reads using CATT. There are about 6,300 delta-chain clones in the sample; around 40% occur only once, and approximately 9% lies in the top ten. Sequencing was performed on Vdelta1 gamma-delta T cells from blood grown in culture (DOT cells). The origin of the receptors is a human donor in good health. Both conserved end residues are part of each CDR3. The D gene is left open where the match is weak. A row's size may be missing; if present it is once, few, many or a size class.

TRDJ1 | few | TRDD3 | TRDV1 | CALGEPSYWGTTDKLIF | TGTGCTCTTGGGGAACCTTCTTACTGGGGGACCACCGATAAACTCATCTTT
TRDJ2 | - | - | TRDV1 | CALGGRSYRGKAPKIFF | TGTGCTCTTGGGGGGCGGTCCTACAGGGGGAAGGCGCCCAAAATCTTCTTT
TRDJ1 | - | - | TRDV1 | CALGAQYALRPTDKLIF | TGTGCTCTTGGGGCTCAATACGCCCTGAGGCCCACCGATAAACTCATCTTT
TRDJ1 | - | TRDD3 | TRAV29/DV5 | CAARRTVLGDPLHSIGKLDKLIF | TGTGCAGCAAGAAGAACAGTACTGGGGGATCCTCTTCATAGCATTGGAAAGCTCGATAAACTCATCTTT
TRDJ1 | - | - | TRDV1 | CALGGSPTWGQLDKLIF | TGTGCTCTTGGGGGGTCTCCTACGTGGGGGCAACTCGATAAACTCATCTTT
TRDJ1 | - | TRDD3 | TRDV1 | CALKTWGIPFYTDKLIF | TGTGCTCTTAAAACGTGGGGGATACCTTTCTACACCGATAAACTCATCTTT
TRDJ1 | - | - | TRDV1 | CALGDTYASDNNAVCDTDKLIF | TGTGCTCTTGGGGATACCTACGCCTCCGATAACAATGCGGTCTGTGACACCGATAAACTCATCTTT
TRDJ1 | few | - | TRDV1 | CALGVPPTRPVKLGGDKLIF | TGTGCTCTTGGGGTTCCTCCTACGCGGCCAGTAAAGTTGGGGGGCGATAAACTCATCTTT
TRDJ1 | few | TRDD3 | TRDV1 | CALGERGWGPHTDKLIF | TGTGCTCTTGGGGAACGGGGCTGGGGGCCCCACACCGATAAACTCATCTTT
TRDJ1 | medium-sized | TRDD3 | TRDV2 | CACDLNWGIRNHTDKLIF | TGTGCCTGTGACCTAAACTGGGGGATACGTAATCACACCGATAAACTCATCTTT
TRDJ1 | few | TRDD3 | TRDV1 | CALGEPVPSDKNWGIVSPPLSTDKLIF | TGTGCTCTTGGGGAACCTGTTCCTTCCGACAAAAACTGGGGGATAGTCTCCCCCCCGTTGAGCACCGATAAACTCATCTTT
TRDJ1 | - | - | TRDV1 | CALGEMAPRYTDKRIF | TGTGCTCTTGGGGAAATGGCCCCCAGATACACCGATAAACGCATCTTT
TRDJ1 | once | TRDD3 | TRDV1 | CALGKPTPCTGGYGCTDKLIF | TGTGCTCTTGGGAAACCTACCCCCTGTACTGGGGGATACGGATGCACCGATAAACTCATCTTT
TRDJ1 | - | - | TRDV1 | CALGAGRYAYTDKLIF | TGTGCTCTTGGGGCGGGGCGATACGCGTACACCGATAAACTCATCTTT
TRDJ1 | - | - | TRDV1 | CALGELGPGTSVYTDKLIF | TGTGCTCTTGGGGAACTAGGACCGGGGACTTCAGTGTACACCGATAAACTCATCTTT
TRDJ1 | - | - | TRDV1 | CALGEGFLQYTDKLIF | TGTGCTCTTGGGGAAGGCTTCCTGCAGTACACCGATAAACTCATCTTT
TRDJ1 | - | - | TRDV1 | CALGEAGYTDKLIF | TGTGCTCTTGGCGAAGCGGGATACACCGATAAACTCATCTTT
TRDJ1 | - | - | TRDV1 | CALGELPRWCDKLIF | TGTGCTCTTGGGGAACTCCCACGGTGGTGCGATAAACTCATCTTT
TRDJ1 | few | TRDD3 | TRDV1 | CALGLIPRAFGTVLLGDNRRTDKLIF | TGTGCTCTTGGGTTGATTCCTCGGGCCTTCGGGACGGTGTTACTGGGGGATAATAGGCGCACCGATAAACTCATCTTT
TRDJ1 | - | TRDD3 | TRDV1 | CALGARPHDTGGYAGVTDKLIF | TGTGCTCTTGGGGCGAGACCCCATGATACTGGGGGATACGCAGGAGTAACCGATAAACTCATCTTT
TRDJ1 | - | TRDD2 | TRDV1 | CALGELFPTPHRRSDKLIF | TGTGCTCTTGGGGAACTTTTTCCTACGCCACATAGACGATCCGATAAACTCATCTTT
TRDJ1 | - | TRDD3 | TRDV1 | CALGDLWVDSYWGPDKLIF | TGTGCTCTTGGGGACCTTTGGGTCGATTCGTACTGGGGGCCCGATAAACTCATCTTT
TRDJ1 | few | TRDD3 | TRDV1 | CALGEPTSYDWGISSTDKLIF | TGTGCTCTTGGGGAGCCAACTTCCTACGACTGGGGGATAAGTTCCACCGATAAACTCATCTTT
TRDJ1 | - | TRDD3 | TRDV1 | CALGVSDHQRSSGDTRKLIF | TGTGCTCTTGGGGTCTCCGACCACCAAAGGTCCTCGGGGGATACGCGAAAACTCATCTTT
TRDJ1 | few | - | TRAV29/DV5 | CAASEVLRSSGDKKYTDKLIF | TGTGCAGCAAGCGAAGTCCTACGAAGCTCTGGGGATAAGAAATACACCGATAAACTCATCTTT
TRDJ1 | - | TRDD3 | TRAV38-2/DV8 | CAYRSPLPYPIQPWGIRGGMYTDKLIF | TGTGCTTATAGGAGCCCGCTCCCCTACCCTATCCAACCTTGGGGGATACGCGGGGGGATGTACACCGATAAACTCATCTTT
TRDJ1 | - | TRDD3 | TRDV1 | CALGEGVNWGYAYTDKLIF | TGTGCTCTTGGGGAGGGGGTAAATTGGGGATACGCCTACACCGATAAACTCATCTTT
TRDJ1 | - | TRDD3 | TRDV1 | CALGVRYRETGGLDKLIF | TGTGCTCTTGGGGTCCGCTACAGGGAGACTGGGGGACTCGATAAACTCATCTTT
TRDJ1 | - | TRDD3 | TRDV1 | CALTSLPPLWGIKYTDKLIF | TGTGCCCTCACCTCTCTTCCTCCCCTCTGGGGGATAAAGTACACCGATAAACTCATCTTT
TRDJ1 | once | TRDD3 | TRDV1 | CARGERGYVTPSKLIF | TGTGCTCGTGGGGAAAGGGGATACGTGACCCCTTCTAAACTCATCTTT
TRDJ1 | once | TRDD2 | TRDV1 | CALGEIPFLRSGTDKLIF | TGTGCTCTTGGGGAAATCCCCTTCCTACGTAGCGGCACCGATAAACTCATCTTT
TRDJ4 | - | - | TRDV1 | CALGEGDSLTRPLIF | TGTGCTCTTGGGGAAGGAGACTCGCTCACCAGACCCCTGATCTTT
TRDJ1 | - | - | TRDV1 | CALGAPTRGVKLIF | TGTGCTCTTGGGGCTCCTACCCGGGGGGTCAAACTCATCTTT
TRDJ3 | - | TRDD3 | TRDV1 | CALGELEVGDTSWDTRQMFF | TGTGCTCTTGGGGAACTAGAGGTGGGGGATACGTCCTGGGACACCCGACAGATGTTTTTC
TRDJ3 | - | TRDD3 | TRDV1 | CALGELNPQLGDTWDTRQMFF | TGTGCTCTTGGGGAACTAAATCCTCAGTTGGGGGATACCTGGGACACCCGACAGATGTTTTTC
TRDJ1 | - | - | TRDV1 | CALGGLPTLYTGGVINTDKLIF | TGTGCTCTTGGGGGTCTTCCTACTTTGTATACTGGGGGAGTAATAAACACCGATAAACTCATCTTT
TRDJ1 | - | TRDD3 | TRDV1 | CALGVLLGGLPPHTDKLIF | TGTGCTCTTGGGGTATTACTGGGGGGCCTCCCCCCGCACACCGATAAACTCATCTTT
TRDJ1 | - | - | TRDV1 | CARPYPEGVNVDKLIF | TGTGCCCGGCCTTACCCGGAGGGGGTAAACGTAGATAAACTCATCTTT
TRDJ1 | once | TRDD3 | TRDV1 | CALGDPYWGTKGIDKLIF | TGTGCTCTTGGGGACCCTTACTGGGGGACCAAGGGGATCGATAAACTCATCTTT
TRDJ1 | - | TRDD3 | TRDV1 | CALGVQSGAYWGPKRGLGSGDKLIF | TGTGCTCTTGGGGTTCAATCGGGCGCCTACTGGGGGCCTAAAAGGGGGCTCGGTAGTGGCGATAAACTCATCTTT
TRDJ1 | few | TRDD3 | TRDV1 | CALGEVGLPYWGTPYTDKLIF | TGTGCTCTTGGGGAAGTAGGCTTGCCCTACTGGGGGACGCCGTACACCGATAAACTCATCTTT
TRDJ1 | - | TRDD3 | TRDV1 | CALGMHWGILYTDKLIF | TGTGCTCTTGGGATGCACTGGGGGATACTGTACACCGATAAACTCATCTTT
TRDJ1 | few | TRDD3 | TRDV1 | CALGERITLPTGGYTDKLIF | TGTGCTCTTGGGGAACGGATAACCCTCCCTACTGGGGGTTACACCGATAAACTCATCTTT
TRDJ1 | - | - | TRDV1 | CALGETFRRGIPDNYTDKLIF | TGTGCTCTTGGGGAAACCTTCCGCCGGGGTATTCCGGATAACTACACCGATAAACTCATCTTT
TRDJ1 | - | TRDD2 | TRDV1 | CALGACLPTTRTFLHTDKLIF | TGTGCTCTTGGTGCCTGCCTTCCTACGACCCGGACCTTTCTTCACACCGATAAACTCATCTTT
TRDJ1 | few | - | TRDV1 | CALGELRLVLNPGERVRIYTDKLIF | TGTGCTCTTGGGGAACTAAGATTGGTGTTAAACCCGGGGGAAAGGGTCAGGATTTACACCGATAAACTCATCTTT
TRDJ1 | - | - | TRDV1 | CALGELIRWRAEQEPRYTDKLIF | TGTGCTCTTGGGGAACTGATAAGATGGAGGGCCGAACAAGAACCTAGGTACACCGATAAACTCATCTTT
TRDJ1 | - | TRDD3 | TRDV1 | CALGPNNGNLGIPFGPYTDKLIF | TGTGCTCTTGGGCCCAATAACGGGAATCTGGGGATACCCTTCGGCCCATACACCGATAAACTCATCTTT
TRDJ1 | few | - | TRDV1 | CALANRGHTDKLIF | TGTGCTCTTGCAAACAGGGGACACACCGATAAACTCATCTTT
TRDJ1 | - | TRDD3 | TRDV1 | CALGPGVLASLGDLYTDKLIF | TGTGCTCTTGGACCGGGGGTTCTAGCGAGTCTGGGGGATCTTTACACCGATAAACTCATCTTT
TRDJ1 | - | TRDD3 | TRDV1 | CALGEIVPTPRLGGSSGRALIF | TGTGCTCTTGGGGAAATAGTTCCCACACCGCGGCTGGGGGGTTCCTCCGGGAGGGCACTCATCTTT
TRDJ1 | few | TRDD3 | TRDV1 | CALGEFLVPSLLLGDTAGTDKLIF | TGTGCTCTTGGAGAATTCCTGGTCCCTTCCCTCTTACTGGGGGATACAGCGGGCACCGATAAACTCATCTTT
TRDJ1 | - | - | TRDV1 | CALGELNLPLLYTDKLIF | TGTGCTCTTGGGGAGCTCAACCTACCCCTACTGTACACCGATAAACTCATCTTT
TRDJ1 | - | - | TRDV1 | CALGRGHADKLIF | TGTGCTCTTGGTAGGGGCCATGCCGATAAACTCATCTTT
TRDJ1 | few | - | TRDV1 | CALGELIIPSPVLGTDKLIF | TGTGCTCTTGGGGAACTCATAATTCCGTCGCCCGTACTGGGTACCGATAAACTCATCTTT
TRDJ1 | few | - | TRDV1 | CALGNYPRGPFLRGDKLIF | TGTGCTCTTGGGAACTACCCCCGGGGGCCATTCCTTAGGGGCGATAAACTCATCTTT
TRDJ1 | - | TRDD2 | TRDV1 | CALGERARIPTERWTTDKLIF | TGTGCTCTTGGGGAACGGGCGCGGATTCCTACCGAGCGCTGGACCACCGATAAACTCATCTTT